This T cell receptor beta chain appears in the sequencing data of a study of tumor-infiltrating lymphocytes in primary liver carcinoma (dated 2017 in TCRdb). For the study in its entirety: Of the five patients (three men and two women, aged 30 to 69 years), four had hepatocellular carcinoma and one had combined HCC and intrahepatic cholangiocarcinoma. To link TCRbeta repertoire diversity with the local molecular phenotype, the approximately 23 tumor region samples were profiled using Agilent mRNA microarrays. TCRbeta repertoire sequencing covered approximately 35 specimens from 5 patients: 25 or so tumor regions, 5 adjacent noncancerous liver tissues and 5 peripheral blood samples. Technical replicate repertoires showed high reproducibility, with mean shared-clone rates roughly 0.89 and correlation coefficients above 0.98. The five patients had tumors staged T1-T3 N0M0, with maximum diameters ranging from roughly 4.2 to 11 cm. Roughly 3.5 to 7.5 million productive TCRbeta reads were obtained per sample, and no significant difference in read depth was found between tissue types. TCRbeta repertoire sequencing, expression microarrays and whole-exome sequencing were combined in the study across five regions of each liver tumor, with adjacent normal tissue and blood also included. Overall study outcomes, separate from this receptor: Only a few patients were included in the study, and the authors note that the findings should be validated in a larger study. Only about 7.5-25% of top clones were found in all five regions of a tumor, suggesting spatial heterogeneity of tumor-infiltrating T cells. Only the TCR beta chain was sequenced, which likely underestimates true repertoire diversity because unpaired alpha chains were not captured. A significantly larger repertoire fraction was made up by the top 250 clones in tumors than in blood (p = 0.039). Pairs of tumor regions showed greater repertoire overlap (mean around 36%) than tumor-adjacent pairs (roughly 17%) or tumor-blood pairs (approximately 15%), which is consistent with antigen-driven expansion. Because the samples were bulk and unsorted, CD4+ and CD8+ T cell repertoires could not be compared.

Total RNA and DNA were co-extracted without cell sorting from around 20-30 mg of bulk tissue using the AllPrep DNA/RNA mini kit. Between late 2015 and early 2016, about five patients in China with histopathologically diagnosed primary liver carcinoma had their tumors surgically resected. Patients had chronic HBV infection and were treatment-naive at sampling. Each tumor was sampled at five spatially separated regions: the tumor centre plus the superior, inferior, left-lateral and right-lateral poles. According to histology, viable tumor cells made up more than 80% of every tumor sample. Fresh tumor and adjacent tissue pieces were bisected; one half was stored in RNAlater at -80°C, the other sent for histology. CDR1 and CDR2 (SGHAT, FQDESV) derive from the germline V gene (reference sequence). From the cysteine through the phenylalanine, the CDR3 covers 17 amino acids. The read is trimmed to its CDR3 DNA, 51 bases read in frame from base 1.

A constant-region primer and ProtoScript II reverse transcriptase were used to reverse-transcribe TCRbeta-specific cDNA from approximately 550 ng total RNA. Construction of the TCRbeta libraries relied on three nested rounds of multiplex PCR, following a slightly modified ARM-PCR procedure. Each of the first two PCR rounds ran for around 10 cycles using multiplex TRBV1-TRBV30 forward primers together with a Cbeta reverse primer. A final 25-cycle PCR with Deep VentR polymerase added sample barcodes and Illumina adapters. Before sequencing, amplicons between 200 and 500 bp were purified from gel using a QIAquick gel extraction kit. The TCRbeta amplicons were sequenced with 250-bp paired-end reads on an Illumina HiSeq 2500. Regarding the original processing steps: Reads were quality-trimmed with Trimmomatic v0.33, and paired reads were merged with FLASH v1.2.11 to recover full CDR3 sequences. V, D and J germline segments were assigned to the rearranged TCRbeta sequences using MiGEC v1.2.1b. Clonotype statistics and Shannon-Wiener diversity indices were computed with VDJtools v1.0.0. To reduce sampling bias, subsequent analyses other than the diversity analysis used only the 250 most abundant clonotypes in each sample. The public sequencing data were trimmed at Q25 with fastp and processed into clonotypes with MiXCR by TCRdb, which kept only in-frame beta chains. Every CDR3 protein is listed once, alongside the most common genes and DNA of its rows. The V and J calls shown here were made by TCRdb, not taken from the authors' results. The sample includes fewer than 250,000 distinct CDR3 sequences, with approximately 86% observed a single time. About a sixth of the sample is taken by the ten largest.

A single count supports this clonotype. The antigen this receptor binds is unknown. No quality values exist for individual bases; no much larger clone is one base distant. A lone read offers only weak evidence. The chain joins TRBV11-1 to TRBJ2-1, and 12 junctional nucleotides match TRBD2. Sequencing input: tumor tissue from primary liver carcinoma. The receptor was isolated from a man between 35 and 55 years old with primary liver carcinoma and hepatitis B virus infection. The DNA sequence is TGTGCTAACAGCTCCCCTTCGACTAGCGGGAGTCGAAATGAGCAGTTCTTC. Translation gives CANSSPSTSGSRNEQFF.